The 28 T cell receptor beta chains in this list originate from one sample, sequenced in a study of TIL therapy for anti-PD-1-resistant metastatic lung cancer. The immunoSEQ assay was v3. The assay was immunoSEQ multiplex PCR, and TCRdb's table has in-frame clones only and misses some. Among about 49,000 clones listed, 65% to 80% were seen once. Time point defined: pre-treatment sample, taken before nivolumab and TIL therapy. The sequenced sample was blood, obtained at baseline. These receptors were taken from a man between 65 and 79 years old with non-small cell lung cancer.

This clone appeared a few times. The rearrangement joins TRBV6-5 to TRBJ1-2; 8 bases map to TRBD1. In germline, CDR1 is MNHEY, CDR2 SVGAGI. This CDR3 has 14 residues. After removal of 6 bases from V and 2 bases from J, the junction contained 5 bases not matched to a gene. CDR3 loop: CASRPTGGNYGYTF. The CDR3 DNA follows: TGTGCCAGCAGGCCCACAGGGGGGAACTATGGCTACACCTTC.

This sequence joins TRBV5-1 and TRBJ2-3; 10 bases map to TRBD2. Looked up from germline, CDR1 is SGHRS and CDR2 is YFSETQ. This CDR3 spans 15 amino acids. Trimming at V came to 8 bases and at J to 5 bases, leaving 11 bases not matched to a gene. The CDR3 loop is CASYSSGSNKDTQYF. The CDR3, as DNA: TGCGCCAGTTATTCTAGCGGGAGTAATAAAGATACGCAGTATTTT. Full variable domain (remainder filled in from reference TRBV5-1 and TRBJ2-3): KAGVTQTPRYLIKTRGQQVTLSCSPISGHRSVSWYQQTPGQGLQFLFEYFSETQRNKGNFPGRFSGRQFSNSRSEMNVSTLELGDSALYLCASYSSGSNKDTQYFGPGTRLTVL.

V is TRBV25-1 and J is TRBJ2-1, with TRBD1 as a possible D gene (5 bases). V was trimmed by 4 bases and J by 9 bases, leaving 16 bases between them. The CDR3 has 14 residues. Germline CDR1 MGHDK, CDR2 SYGVNS. This chain's CDR3 is CASSVTGRTLEQFF. The DNA of the CDR3 is TGTGCCAGCAGTGTAACAGGTCGAACACTTGAGCAGTTCTTC. Full variable domain (outside the CDR3, taken from reference TRBV25-1 and TRBJ2-1): EADIYQTPRYLVIGTGKKITLECSQTMGHDKMYWYQQDPGMELHLIHYSYGVNSTEKGDLSSESTVSRIRTEHFPLTLESARPSHTSQYLCASSVTGRTLEQFFGPGTRLTVL.

This chain joins TRBV7-3 and TRBJ2-1; tentatively, D is TRBD2 (6 bases). CDR1 is SGHTA and CDR2 is FQGTGA in the germline V gene. V lost 6 bases and J 0 bases, leaving 12 bases between the germline ends. This CDR3 region has 15 residues. CDR3 coding DNA: TGTGCCAGCAGGCATGGACTACCCTCCTACAATGAGCAGTTCTTC. It encodes CASRHGLPSYNEQFF.

In this sample, this clone turned up once. V gene TRBV27 combines with J gene TRBJ1-5; TRBD1 matches 8 bases. The length of the CDR3 is 17 residues. Germline trimming cut 4 bases from V and 4 bases from J; bases unmatched to any gene: 12. Per germline, CDR1 MNHEY and CDR2 SMNVEV (reference sequence). CDR3 bases: TGTGCCAGCAGTTCATTAAGACAGGGGCCCGAAAATCAGCCCCAGCATTTT. It translates to CASSSLRQGPENQPQHF.

This clone has a handful of counts. The chain couples TRBV19 to TRBJ1-1; maybe TRBD1 (6 bases). CDR3 size: 15 residues. The V end was cut by 3 bases, the J end by 4 bases, with 15 bases between. The germline gives CDR1 LNHDA, CDR2 SQIVND (reference sequence). CDR3 bases: TGTGCCAGTAGTATTCAGGGGACGAGTGGCACTGAAGCTTTCTTT. Translating gives CASSIQGTSGTEAFF.

V usage is TRBV11-1 and J usage is TRBJ2-7; D could derive from TRBD1 or TRBD2 (5 bases each). Deletions cut 4 bases from V and 1 base from J, with 14 bases between. The CDR3 length is 15 residues. CDR1 and CDR2 (germline): SGHAT, FQDESV (reference sequence). The CDR3 DNA reads TGTGCCAGCAGCTCGTCCGGGACGGCTTCCTACGAGCAGTACTTC. The encoded protein is CASSSSGTASYEQYF.

The chain uses TRBV7-8 and TRBJ1-4, with TRBD1 matching 10 bases. Losses at the gene ends were 7 bases for V and 8 bases for J; bases not matched to a gene: 10. The CDR3 consists of 15 residues. CDR1 is SGHVS, CDR2 FQNEAQ, per germline. CDR3 nucleotides: TGTGCCAGCACCCCCTGGGGGACAGGGGAAGAAAAACTGTTTTTT. Its translation: CASTPWGTGEEKLFF.

This chain uses TRBV27 with TRBJ2-1; unclear D gene. The CDR3 runs 12 residues. Germline loops: CDR1 MNHEY, CDR2 SMNVEV (reference sequence). Trimming stripped 8 bases from V and 7 bases from J, with 12 bases between. CDR3 DNA sequence: TGTGCCAGCCGACACTTGTGGAATGAGCAGTTCTTC. Translating gives CASRHLWNEQFF.

This chain links TRBV21-1 with TRBJ1-4; the D call of TRBD1 is as the table states it, not checked on the DNA. TRBV21-1 is flagged as a pseudogene. CDR3 size: 15 residues. As DNA, the CDR3 is TGTGCCAGCAGCAAGTCCCCGGACAGAGATGAAAAACTGTTTTTT. It codes for CASSKSPDRDEKLFF.

There are a few counts of this clone. The chain employs TRBV7-9 and TRBJ2-1, with D unclear. This CDR3 is built from 15 residues. Trimming cost V 1 base and J 7 bases, with 14 bases left between them. Looked up from germline, CDR1 is SEHNR and CDR2 is FQNEAQ (reference sequence). The CDR3 protein is CASSLGVSNWNEQFF. CDR3 bases: TGTGCCAGCAGCTTAGGTGTTAGCAACTGGAATGAGCAGTTCTTC.

CDR3 sequence (DNA): TGTGCCAGCAGTTTATGGGTGGATCCCAATGAGCAGTTCTTC. Translating gives CASSLWVDPNEQFF. The chain joins TRBV28 to TRBJ2-1; D ambiguous. Germline V CDR1 and CDR2: MDHEN, SYDVKM. The CDR3 contains 14 residues. V was pared by 0 bases and J by 6 bases, with 9 bases between. Variable domain in full (rest from reference TRBV28 and TRBJ2-1): DVKVTQSSRYLVKRTGEKVFLECVQDMDHENMFWYRQDPGLGLRLIYFSYDVKMKEKGDIPEGYSVSREKKERFSLILESASTNQTSMYLCASSLWVDPNEQFFGPGTRLTVL.

This sequence joins TRBV6-5 and TRBJ2-7; no clear D. The V gene lost 4 bases and the J gene lost 3 bases, with 19 bases spanning the gap. The CDR3 extends over 16 amino acids. Germline V CDR1 and CDR2: MNHEY, SVGAGI. CDR3 protein: CASSSGSGRTHYEQYF. The DNA for the CDR3 is TGTGCCAGCAGTTCGGGTTCGGGCCGGACCCACTACGAGCAGTACTTC.

DNA of the CDR3: TGTGCCAGCAGCTTATACGGTCTGGGACAGGGGTCTTCCTACGAGCAGTACTTC. Translating it yields CASSLYGLGQGSSYEQYF. This rearrangement joins TRBV7-3 to TRBJ2-7; TRBD1 aligns across 10 bases. In germline, CDR1 is SGHTA, CDR2 FQGTGA. The CDR3 covers 18 residues. V lost 2 bases to trimming and J lost 1 base; unmatched junction nucleotides: 11.

The rearrangement uses TRBV5-1 and TRBJ2-1, with 9 bases matching TRBD2. The CDR3 covers 15 residues. Per germline, CDR1 SGHRS and CDR2 YFSETQ. V lost 6 bases, J lost 9 bases, and 13 bases stayed unmatched. The CDR3 is CASTPPFSGSGEQFF. Written as DNA, the CDR3 is TGCGCCAGCACACCCCCCTTTAGCGGGAGTGGTGAGCAGTTCTTC.

V is TRBV4-1 and J is TRBJ2-7; D perhaps matches TRBD1 (6 bases). Trimming took off 0 bases at V and 2 bases at J, with 8 bases between the two ends. Germline loops: CDR1 MGHRA, CDR2 YSYEKL. This CDR3 has 14 amino acids. The CDR3 sequence is CASSQETGTYEQYF. Here the CDR3 DNA reads TGCGCCAGCAGCCAAGAGACAGGTACCTACGAGCAGTACTTC.

The chain employs TRBV9 and TRBJ2-1, with a tentative D call TRBD2 (6 bases). V lost 4 bases to trimming and J lost 0 bases, with 17 bases between them. Per germline, CDR1 SGDLS and CDR2 YYNGEE. This CDR3 comprises 17 residues. The DNA of the CDR3 is TGTGCCAGCAGCTTAATGTCTAGCGTGAGCTCCTACAATGAGCAGTTCTTC. Protein sequence: CASSLMSSVSSYNEQFF.

The chain joins TRBV4-3 to TRBJ2-1; D perhaps matches TRBD2 (5 bases). This CDR3 is 14 amino acids long. V gave up 4 bases and J gave up 4 bases, with 11 bases separating them. Germline assignment: CDR1 LGHNA and CDR2 YSLEER. CDR3 residues: CASSRRLGYNEQFF. The CDR3 DNA reads as TGCGCCAGCAGCCGGAGGTTAGGATACAATGAGCAGTTCTTC.

In DNA form, the CDR3 reads TGTGCCAGCAGTACCCGACAGGGATCCTACGAGCAGTACTTC. Residues: CASSTRQGSYEQYF. The chain couples TRBV6-5 to TRBJ2-5; 7 bases align to TRBD1. The DNA end lines up better with TRBJ2-7; the J call may be wrong. Germline V gene lookup returns CDR1 MNHEY and CDR2 SVGAGI. The CDR3 runs 14 residues.

The rearrangement joins TRBV7-3 to TRBJ2-6; D not resolved. In germline, CDR1 is SGHTA, CDR2 FQGTGA. With 3 bases removed from V and 6 bases from J, the gap between germline ends came to 9 bases. The CDR3 runs 14 residues. The CDR3 DNA sequence: TGTGCCAGCAGCTTGTCGGCAGAGGCCAACGTCCTGACTTTC. Its translation: CASSLSAEANVLTF.

The V and J genes are TRBV7-9 and TRBJ2-1; a weak D match, TRBD1 (7 bases). Germline V gene sequence: CDR1 SEHNR, CDR2 FQNEAQ (reference sequence). The CDR3 is 16 amino acids. The V gene lost 5 bases and the J gene lost 3 bases, with 17 bases spanning the gap. In DNA form, the CDR3 reads TGTGCCAGCAGCCCTGGAGGGGGCCTTAGCTACAATGAGCAGTTCTTC. This gives the protein CASSPGGGLSYNEQFF.

This clone was detected a few times. The chain uses TRBV5-1 and TRBJ2-5; D gene uncertain. V was pared by 4 bases and J by 5 bases, with 18 bases between. The V gene's germline CDR1 is SGHRS and CDR2 YFSETQ. This CDR3 comprises 15 residues. The CDR3 region is CASSDTDSPAETQYF. CDR3 nucleotides: TGCGCCAGCAGCGATACAGACTCCCCTGCGGAGACCCAGTACTTC.

The table lists this clone with a count of one. The chain uses TRBV9 and TRBJ2-7; D assignment may be TRBD1 or TRBD2 (5 bases each). The V and J ends lost 4 bases and 2 bases respectively, with 13 bases between them. Germline V gives CDR1 SGDLS, CDR2 YYNGEE. There are 14 residues in the CDR3. As DNA, the CDR3 is TGTGCCAGCAGCATGGGCAGGGACGCCTACGAGCAGTACTTC. Its protein product is CASSMGRDAYEQYF.

V is TRBV6-1 and J is TRBJ1-4, with 7 bases fitting TRBD1. Germline V gives CDR1 MNHNS, CDR2 SASEGT. With 1 base clipped from V and 8 bases from J, the junction kept 7 bases outside the gene matches. The CDR3 has 15 residues. The CDR3 loop is CASSEGQGRREKLFF. As DNA, the CDR3 is TGTGCCAGCAGTGAAGGACAGGGAAGGAGAGAAAAACTGTTTTTT.

The chain links TRBV27 to TRBJ1-3; D call uncertain. Per germline, CDR1 MNHEY and CDR2 SMNVEV (reference sequence). The CDR3 totals 15 residues. V was trimmed by 8 bases and J by 0 bases, leaving 14 bases between them. This chain's CDR3 is CASRTPKSSGNTIYF. CDR3 in DNA: TGTGCCAGCCGCACCCCAAAATCCTCTGGAAACACCATATATTTT.

The rearrangement links TRBV15 to TRBJ1-6, with D unclear. CDR1 and CDR2 (germline): LNHNV, YYDKDF (reference sequence). The CDR3 covers 16 residues. V gave up 0 bases and J gave up 10 bases, with 16 bases separating them. DNA of the CDR3: TGTGCCACCAGCAGAGATGTTCCGGCCCGAGGGTCACCCCTCCACTTT. Translated, it gives CATSRDVPARGSPLHF.

The chain links TRBV6-5 to TRBJ2-7; 11 bases align to TRBD1. Germline V lookup: CDR1 MNHEY, CDR2 SVGAGI. CDR3 size: 15 residues. Trimming removed 2 bases from V and 5 bases from J; junction bases left unmatched: 5. CDR3 nucleotides: TGTGCCAGCAGTTACCCCGGGACAGGGGGTGACGAGCAGTACTTC. Protein product: CASSYPGTGGDEQYF.

The chain has TRBV2 and TRBJ2-2; maybe TRBD2 (5 bases). Trimming took off 6 bases at V and 1 base at J, with 6 bases between the two ends. The CDR3 has 13 amino acids. The germline CDR1 and CDR2 sequences are SNHLY and FYNNEI. The CDR3, as DNA: TGTGCCAGCAGACGGGAGAACACCGGGGAGCTGTTTTTT. As protein: CASRRENTGELFF.